The 27 T cell receptor beta chains in this list originate from one sample, sequenced in a study of blood T cell repertoires in COVID-19. The protocol was immunoSEQ multiplex PCR, while the TCRdb copy is restricted to in-frame clones and leaves out a portion. This sample has about 170,000 clones, with approximately 82% found just once. The specimen was PBMCs or T cells enriched from blood (not recorded which). The receptors shown here come from a woman aged 50 to 65 who had recovered from COVID-19.

The rearrangement joins TRBV9 to TRBJ1-1; D ambiguous. CDR3 length equals 14 residues. Germline V gene sequence: CDR1 SGDLS, CDR2 YYNGEE. Deletions cut 1 base from V and 0 bases from J, with 7 bases between. The CDR3 loop is CASSVTAVNTEAFF. As DNA, the CDR3 is TGTGCCAGCAGCGTAACGGCGGTGAACACTGAAGCTTTCTTT. The whole variable domain, remainder taken from reference TRBV9 and TRBJ1-1, is DSGVTQTPKHLITATGQRVTLRCSPRSGDLSVYWYQQSLDQGLQFLIQYYNGEERAKGNILERFSAQQFPDLHSELNLSSLELGDSALYFCASSVTAVNTEAFFGQGTRLTVV.

The CDR3 spells CASSLSFNTEAFF. The CDR3 coding sequence is TGTGCCAGCAGTTTGTCGTTTAACACTGAAGCTTTCTTT. V is TRBV12-3 or TRBV12-4 and J is TRBJ1-1; no firm D call. This CDR3 is 13 amino acids long. V shed 3 bases and J shed 2 bases, with 7 bases lying between them.

The rearrangement joins TRBV4-1 to TRBJ1-1; tentative D call: TRBD1 (6 bases). Trimming shortened V by 1 base and J by 9 bases, and 21 bases separated the two germline ends. From germline, CDR1 is MGHRA and CDR2 YSYEKL. The CDR3 has 16 amino acids. The CDR3 protein is CASSQGPQEGGDKAFF. For the CDR3, the DNA is TGCGCCAGCAGCCAAGGACCACAGGAGGGGGGGGATAAAGCTTTCTTT.

For the CDR3, the DNA is TGTGCCTGGAGTGTACAGAACAGCAATCAGCCCCAGCATTTT. It translates to CAWSVQNSNQPQHF. J is TRBJ1-5 and V is TRBV30; D gene ambiguous. Per the germline V gene, CDR1 is GTSNPN and CDR2 is SVGIG (reference sequence). Trimming took off 0 bases at V and 1 base at J, with 7 bases between the two ends. This CDR3 comprises 14 residues.

The V and J genes are TRBV6-5 and TRBJ2-3; TRBD2 agrees at 9 bases. After removal of 0 bases from V and 5 bases from J, the junction contained 3 bases not matched to a gene. The CDR3 is 15 residues long. Germline values: CDR1 MNHEY, CDR2 SVGAGI. The CDR3 nucleotides read TGTGCCAGCAGTTACTCGAGCGGGAGGCAAGATACGCAGTATTTT. Protein product: CASSYSSGRQDTQYF.

The gene calls are TRBV5-1 and TRBJ2-1; 11 positions agree with TRBD2. V lost 7 bases, J lost 7 bases, and 10 bases stayed unmatched. The CDR3 is 15 residues long. The germline V gene has CDR1 SGHRS and CDR2 YFSETQ. Written as DNA, the CDR3 is TGCGCCAGCGGATTAGCGGGAGGGTCTGGGAATGAGCAGTTCTTC. Residues: CASGLAGGSGNEQFF.

The chain recombines TRBV25-1 with TRBJ1-1; TRBD1 matches 9 bases. The germline CDR1 and CDR2 sequences are MGHDK and SYGVNS. After removal of 3 bases from V and 4 bases from J, the junction contained 3 bases not matched to a gene. There are 14 residues in the CDR3. The CDR3 sequence: CASSETGGRTEAFF. DNA for the CDR3: TGTGCCAGCAGTGAGACAGGGGGACGCACTGAAGCTTTCTTT. Variable domain in full (rest from reference TRBV25-1 and TRBJ1-1): EADIYQTPRYLVIGTGKKITLECSQTMGHDKMYWYQQDPGMELHLIHYSYGVNSTEKGDLSSESTVSRIRTEHFPLTLESARPSHTSQYLCASSETGGRTEAFFGQGTRLTVV.

The genes are TRBV11-3 and TRBJ2-3; 14 bases map to TRBD2. The V and J ends lost 2 bases and 1 base, in that order; junction bases with no gene match: 11. This CDR3 is built from 20 residues. Per germline, CDR1 SGHNT and CDR2 YENEEA. CDR3 loop: CASSLREGLAGVGGTDTQYF. As DNA, the CDR3 is TGTGCCAGCAGCTTAAGGGAGGGACTAGCGGGAGTGGGGGGCACAGATACGCAGTATTTT.

This sequence joins TRBV11-2 and TRBJ2-1; 10 nucleotides line up with TRBD2. This CDR3 contains 14 residues. From germline, CDR1 is SGHAT and CDR2 FQNNGV. The trim removed 5 bases at V and 8 bases at J, leaving 6 bases unmatched. CDR3 amino acids: CASSGVAGGYEQFF. DNA of the CDR3: TGTGCCAGCAGCGGGGTAGCGGGAGGCTATGAGCAGTTCTTC.

This sequence joins TRBV6-4 and TRBJ1-1; a weak D match, TRBD1 (6 bases). The CDR3 has 11 amino acids. Germline-derived CDR1 and CDR2 are MRHNA and SNTAGT. The V end lost 6 bases, the J end lost 4 bases, and 6 bases lay between the germline ends. The CDR3 DNA reads TGTGCCAGCAGCAGGGGCACTGAAGCTTTCTTT. It is translated as CASSRGTEAFF.

The CDR3 spells CASSYSPGVQEKLFF. The DNA for the CDR3 is TGTGCCAGCAGTTACTCCCCCGGGGTACAGGAAAAACTGTTTTTT. This chain links TRBV6-5 with TRBJ1-4; D uncertain. The germline V gene has CDR1 MNHEY and CDR2 SVGAGI. V was cut by 0 bases and J by 8 bases, with 13 bases left in between. The CDR3 loop spans 15 amino acids.

This clone was seen a single time. V usage is TRBV4-3 and J usage is TRBJ1-5; the D gene is possibly TRBD1 (5 bases). Germline V CDR1 and CDR2: LGHNA, YSLEER. The V and J ends lost 5 bases and 6 bases respectively, with 14 bases between them. There are 14 residues in the CDR3. CDR3: CASSSEVRGQPQHF. CDR3 nucleotides: TGCGCCAGCAGCTCGGAAGTAAGGGGTCAGCCCCAGCATTTT.

This clone was found once. A junction end diverges from the germline sequence, so it may reflect a read error. The chain employs TRBV23-1 and TRBJ2-1, with 8 nucleotides matching TRBD2. TRBV23-1 qualifies as an ORF whose function is uncertain. CDR3 length equals 10 residues. The CDR3 DNA follows: TGCGCCAGCTTCAGCGGGGGAAACCTCTTC. This encodes CASFSGGNLF.

This chain joins TRBV11-2 and TRBJ2-1; tentatively, D is TRBD2 (5 bases). Germline-derived CDR1 and CDR2 are SGHAT and FQNNGV. Trimming removed 5 bases from V and 3 bases from J, with 17 bases in between. The CDR3 is 16 residues long. The DNA of the CDR3 is TGTGCCAGCAGCGCGTCTAAAAGGAGGCTCTACAATGAGCAGTTCTTC. Translation: CASSASKRRLYNEQFF.

The chain combines TRBV19 with TRBJ1-1; D might be TRBD1 (5 bases). The CDR3 length is 15 residues. Germline lookup yields CDR1 LNHDA and CDR2 SQIVND (reference sequence). The ends were cut back, 7 bases at V and 6 bases at J, with 21 bases in the middle. The CDR3 region is CASTSSPPAGAEAFF. The CDR3 coding sequence is TGTGCCAGTACCTCTTCCCCCCCCGCGGGGGCTGAAGCTTTCTTT.

This sequence joins TRBV11-2 and TRBJ2-3; the match to TRBD1 covers 8 bases. Germline V gives CDR1 SGHAT, CDR2 FQNNGV. The CDR3 has 14 residues. V was pared by 5 bases and J by 6 bases, with 7 bases of the junction left unmatched. Here the CDR3 DNA reads TGTGCCAGCAGCCAGCTCCAGGGGGCGGATACGCAGTATTTT. Translating gives CASSQLQGADTQYF.

The chain combines TRBV4-2 with TRBJ1-2, with a weak D call TRBD1 (6 bases). This CDR3 has 16 residues. Germline assignment: CDR1 LGHNA and CDR2 YNFKEQ. Trimming removed 4 bases at V and 0 bases at J, with 15 bases between. CDR3 in amino acids: CASSPRAGASNYGYTF. The CDR3 nucleotides are TGTGCCAGCAGCCCTAGAGCGGGGGCATCTAACTATGGCTACACCTTC.

For this clone: Distinct nucleotide sequences in the sample also encode this CDR3. V usage is TRBV5-1 and J usage is TRBJ1-6; TRBD1 aligns across 8 bases. There are 16 residues in the CDR3. V shed 2 bases and J 6 bases; nucleotides not matched to a gene: 7. Germline V gene data show CDR1 as SGHRS and CDR2 as YFSETQ. The CDR3 here is CASSLPRGQGNSPLHF. The CDR3 DNA sequence: TGCGCCAGCAGCTTACCCAGGGGGCAGGGTAATTCACCCCTCCACTTT.

This sequence joins TRBV5-1 and TRBJ1-2; D unresolved. Deletions cut 6 bases from V and 4 bases from J, with 16 bases between. Per germline, CDR1 SGHRS and CDR2 YFSETQ. The CDR3 contains 14 residues. CDR3 residues: CASKTSETSYGYTF. CDR3 DNA: TGCGCCAGCAAAACCTCGGAGACCTCCTATGGCTACACCTTC.

The genes are TRBV5-4 and TRBJ2-1; TRBD1 aligns across 11 bases. The V segment lost 4 bases and the J segment 5 bases; nucleotides outside the gene matches: 2. CDR1 SGHNT and CDR2 YYREEE come from the germline V gene (reference sequence). This CDR3 comprises 14 residues. This CDR3 reads CASSKDRGHNEQFF. CDR3 sequence (DNA): TGTGCCAGCAGCAAGGACAGGGGGCACAATGAGCAGTTCTTC. The variable domain in full, with the rest retrieved from reference TRBV5-4 and TRBJ2-1, is ETGVTQSPTHLIKTRGQQVTLRCSSQSGHNTVSWYQQALGQGPQFIFQYYREEENGRGNFPPRFSGLQFPNYSSELNVNALELDDSALYLCASSKDRGHNEQFFGPGTRLTVL.

The chain joins TRBV9 to TRBJ1-6; 7 bases map to TRBD1. This CDR3 is built from 15 residues. Germline V CDR1 and CDR2: SGDLS, YYNGEE. J lost 6 bases, V lost 2 bases, and 5 bases had no gene match. CDR3 protein: CASSVGTDINSPLHF. CDR3 bases: TGTGCCAGCAGCGTCGGGACAGATATTAATTCACCCCTCCACTTT.

The rearrangement joins TRBV19 to TRBJ1-1, with 7 nucleotides matching TRBD1. The CDR3 is 12 residues long. Germline V gene data show CDR1 as LNHDA and CDR2 as SQIVND (reference sequence). V lost 6 bases, J lost 7 bases, and 5 bases stayed unmatched. This chain's CDR3 is CASRQGNGEAFF. CDR3 bases: TGTGCCAGTAGACAGGGGAACGGTGAAGCTTTCTTT.

The chain recombines TRBV29-1 with TRBJ1-6; 7 nucleotides agree with TRBD1. CDR3 length: 11 amino acids. CDR1 is SQVTM, CDR2 ANQGSEA, per germline. The J segment lost 9 bases and the V segment lost 6 bases, leaving 2 bases of the junction unmatched. The CDR3 sequence is CSVGDSSPLHF. The CDR3 DNA is TGCAGCGTAGGGGACAGTTCACCCCTCCACTTT. The complete variable domain, with remaining parts taken from reference TRBV29-1 and TRBJ1-6, reads SAVISQKPSRDICQRGTSLTIQCQVDSQVTMMFWYRQQPGQSLTLIATANQGSEATYESGFVIDKFPISRPNLTFSTLTVSNMSPEDSSIYLCSVGDSSPLHFGNGTRLTVT.

This rearrangement joins TRBV4-3 to TRBJ2-3; TRBD2 matches at 7 bases. CDR3 size: 17 residues. CDR1 LGHNA and CDR2 YSLEER come from the germline V gene. J lost 0 bases, V lost 1 base, and 7 bases had no gene match. CDR3 residues: CASSQGRLARSTDTQYF. The CDR3 DNA is TGCGCCAGCAGCCAAGGGCGACTAGCCCGGAGCACAGATACGCAGTATTTT.

The rearrangement joins TRBV7-2 to TRBJ1-1; D not resolved. CDR1 SGHTA and CDR2 FQGNSA come from the germline V gene. Deletions cut 1 base from V and 2 bases from J, with 5 bases between. CDR3 size: 13 residues. CDR3 DNA sequence: TGTGCCAGCAGCTTAGAGCGCAACACTGAAGCTTTCTTT. This translates into CASSLERNTEAFF. The full variable domain, its missing parts supplied by reference TRBV7-2 and TRBJ1-1, is GAGVSQSPSNKVTEKGKDVELRCDPISGHTALYWYRQSLGQGLEFLIYFQGNSAPDKSGLPSDRFSAERTGGSVSTLTIQRTQQEDSAVYLCASSLERNTEAFFGQGTRLTVV.

The rearrangement links TRBV12-3 or TRBV12-4 to TRBJ1-5; D is uncertain. The CDR3 covers 13 residues. The V end lost 6 bases, the J end lost 7 bases, and 13 bases lay between the germline ends. CDR3 coding DNA: TGTGCCAGCAGCCCCCGGGTCAACCAGCCCCAGCATTTT. It codes for CASSPRVNQPQHF.

The chain links TRBV11-2 to TRBJ2-1, with 8 positions matching TRBD2. The CDR3 contains 15 residues. The junction had 6 bases not matched to a gene; V was cut back by 6 bases and J by 2 bases. The germline CDR1 and CDR2 sequences are SGHAT and FQNNGV. CDR3 amino acids: CASRGLAGTYNEQFF. The CDR3 region has the DNA TGTGCCAGCAGGGGTCTAGCGGGTACCTACAATGAGCAGTTCTTC.